This TCR beta chain originates from a study of blood T cell repertoires in COVID-19. As for the study in general: Researchers got acute and convalescent COVID-19 samples from the United States, Italy and Spain. The cDNA or gDNA used as material had been derived from T cells, B-cell-depleted T cells, or PBMCs.

Authors' analysis steps: Quantification of nucleated cells was approximated via reference gene primer amplification. Generated by immunoSEQ multiplex PCR, the TCRdb table keeps only in-frame clones and is missing some. D and trimming were read from the DNA, whereas the V and J calls and clone size are those reported in that table. The table includes 180,000 or so clones, 85% to 90% detected once. Per germline, CDR1 SNHLY and CDR2 FYNNEI. There are 14 residues in the CDR3. The V segment lost 4 bases and the J segment 4 bases; nucleotides outside the gene matches: 2. The sample taken for sequencing was peripheral blood. The source is a woman between 25 and 40 years old with active or convalescent COVID-19. The chain employs TRBV2 and TRBJ2-7; 12 bases are shared with TRBD2. The CDR3 loop is CASSASGGGYEQYF. CDR3 nucleotides: TGTGCCAGCAGTGCTAGCGGGGGGGGTTACGAGCAGTACTTC.